This T cell receptor (beta chain) is from a study of beta chain features in type 1 diabetes. General study findings and limits: More deletions and fewer insertions at VDJ junctions were found in patients with type 1 diabetes. All four CD4+ subsets of Type 1 diabetes patients contained TCRB CDR3s that were moderately but significantly shorter. Highly expressing activated T cells could be over-counted with a cDNA template.

All of the isolated RNA was reverse transcribed, so expressed TCRB transcripts were sequenced. Sequencing used immunoSEQ multiplex PCR; TCRdb keeps in-frame clones, though not all of them. Counted here are about 68,000 clones, roughly 49% occurring once; the ten biggest clones make up 0.65% to 0.9%. The table lists this clone with a few counts. What it binds is not known. Sequencing input: central memory CD4+ T cells from blood. The sequence was collected from a man under 40 with type 1 diabetes.

CDR3 nucleotide sequence: TGTGCCAGCAGCCAAGGAAGGGGATGGGTTAACAATGAGCAGTTCTTC. Encoded protein: CASSQGRGWVNNEQFF. V usage is TRBV14 and J usage is TRBJ2-1; the D gene is possibly TRBD1 (5 bases). CDR1 and CDR2 from the germline V gene are SGHDN and FVKESK. V lost 1 base and J 5 bases, leaving 15 bases between the germline ends. The CDR3 spans 16 residues.